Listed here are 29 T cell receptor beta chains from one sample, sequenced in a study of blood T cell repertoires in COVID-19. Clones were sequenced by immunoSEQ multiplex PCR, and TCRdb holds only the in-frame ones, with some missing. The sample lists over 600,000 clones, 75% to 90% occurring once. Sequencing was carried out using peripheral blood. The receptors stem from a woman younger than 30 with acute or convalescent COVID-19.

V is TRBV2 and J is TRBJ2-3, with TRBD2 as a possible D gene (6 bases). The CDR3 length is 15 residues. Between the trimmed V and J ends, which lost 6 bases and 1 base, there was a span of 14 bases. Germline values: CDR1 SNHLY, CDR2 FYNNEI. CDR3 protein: CASRGEVSGTDTQYF. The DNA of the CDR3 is TGTGCCAGCAGGGGGGAGGTTAGCGGCACAGATACGCAGTATTTT.

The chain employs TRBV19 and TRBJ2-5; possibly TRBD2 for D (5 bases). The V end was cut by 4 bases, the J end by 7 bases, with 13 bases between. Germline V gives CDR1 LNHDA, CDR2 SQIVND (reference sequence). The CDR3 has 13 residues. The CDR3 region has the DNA TGTGCCAGTAGTAGAAGCGGTCCGGGGACCCAGTACTTC. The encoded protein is CASSRSGPGTQYF.

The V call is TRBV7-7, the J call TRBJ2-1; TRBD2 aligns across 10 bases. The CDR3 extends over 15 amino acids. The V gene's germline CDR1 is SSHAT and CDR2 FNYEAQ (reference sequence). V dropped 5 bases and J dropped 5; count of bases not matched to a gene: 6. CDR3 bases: TGTGCCAGCAGCGCCAGCGGGGGGGCTAACAATGAGCAGTTCTTC. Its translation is CASSASGGANNEQFF.

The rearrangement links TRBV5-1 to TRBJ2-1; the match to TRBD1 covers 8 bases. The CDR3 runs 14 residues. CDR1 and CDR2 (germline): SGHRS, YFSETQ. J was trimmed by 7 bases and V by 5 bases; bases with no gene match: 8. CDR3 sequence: CASSPQGASNEQFF. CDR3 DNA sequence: TGCGCCAGCAGTCCTCAGGGGGCTTCAAATGAGCAGTTCTTC.

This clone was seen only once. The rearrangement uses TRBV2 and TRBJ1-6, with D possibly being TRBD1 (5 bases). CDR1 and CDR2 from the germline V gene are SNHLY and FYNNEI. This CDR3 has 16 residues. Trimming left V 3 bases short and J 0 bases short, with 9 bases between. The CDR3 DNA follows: TGTGCCAGCAGTGATTACAGGAGCTCCTATAATTCACCCCTCCACTTT. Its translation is CASSDYRSSYNSPLHF.

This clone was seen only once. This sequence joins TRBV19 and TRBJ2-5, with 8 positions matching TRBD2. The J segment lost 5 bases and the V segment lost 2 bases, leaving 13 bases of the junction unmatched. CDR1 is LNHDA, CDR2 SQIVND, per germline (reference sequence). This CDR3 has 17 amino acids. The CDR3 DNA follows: TGTGCCAGTAGTATAATCGGGGGGGCTGCGTCTGCGGAGACCCAGTACTTC. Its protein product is CASSIIGGAASAETQYF.

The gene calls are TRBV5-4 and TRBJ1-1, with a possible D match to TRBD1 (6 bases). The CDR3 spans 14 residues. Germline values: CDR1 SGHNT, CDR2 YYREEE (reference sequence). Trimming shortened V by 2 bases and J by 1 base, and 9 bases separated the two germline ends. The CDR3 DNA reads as TGTGCCAGCAGCTTACAGGGCTCGAACACTGAAGCTTTCTTT. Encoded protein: CASSLQGSNTEAFF.

This chain's CDR3 is CASSYGLAGGPSTDTQYF. DNA of the CDR3: TGTGCCAGCAGTTACGGACTAGCGGGGGGTCCTAGCACAGATACGCAGTATTTT. V gene TRBV2 combines with J gene TRBJ2-3; 14 nucleotides align to TRBD2. The junction had 7 bases not matched to a gene; V was cut back by 5 bases and J by 0 bases. The germline CDR1 and CDR2 sequences are SNHLY and FYNNEI. The CDR3 covers 18 residues.

The CDR3 DNA follows: TGTGCCACCAGTGACGGATCCGACAGGGGCAGAATGGAAAAACTGTTTTTT. Its protein product is CATSDGSDRGRMEKLFF. The chain joins TRBV24-1 to TRBJ1-4; 8 nucleotides align to TRBD1. Losses at the gene ends were 4 bases for V and 8 bases for J; bases not matched to a gene: 14. Looked up from germline, CDR1 is KGHDR and CDR2 is SFDVKD. The CDR3 length is 17 residues.

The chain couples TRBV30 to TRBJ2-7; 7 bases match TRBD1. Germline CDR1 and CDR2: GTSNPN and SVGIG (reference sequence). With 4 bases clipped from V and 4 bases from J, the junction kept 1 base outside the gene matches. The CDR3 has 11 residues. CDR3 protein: CAWKDRYEQYF. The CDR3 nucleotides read TGTGCCTGGAAGGACAGGTACGAGCAGTACTTC.

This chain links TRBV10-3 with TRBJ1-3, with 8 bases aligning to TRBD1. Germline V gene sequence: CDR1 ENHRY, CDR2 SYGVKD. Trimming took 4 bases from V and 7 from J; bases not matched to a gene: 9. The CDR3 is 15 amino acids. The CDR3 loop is CAISGGTGSGNTIYF. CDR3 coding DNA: TGTGCCATCAGTGGCGGGACAGGCTCAGGGAACACCATATATTTT.

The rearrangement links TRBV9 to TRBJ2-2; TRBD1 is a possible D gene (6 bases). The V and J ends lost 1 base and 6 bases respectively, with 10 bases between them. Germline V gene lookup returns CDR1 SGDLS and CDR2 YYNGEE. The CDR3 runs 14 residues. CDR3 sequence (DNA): TGTGCCAGCAGCGTAACCCAGGGGTCCGGGGAGCTGTTTTTT. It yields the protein CASSVTQGSGELFF.

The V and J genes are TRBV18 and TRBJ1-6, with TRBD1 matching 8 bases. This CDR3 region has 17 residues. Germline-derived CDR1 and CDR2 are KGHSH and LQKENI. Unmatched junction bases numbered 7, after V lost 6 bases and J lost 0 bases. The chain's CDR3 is CASSLGQGGSYNSPLHF. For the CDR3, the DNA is TGTGCCAGCTCTCTCGGACAGGGAGGCTCCTATAATTCACCCCTCCACTTT.

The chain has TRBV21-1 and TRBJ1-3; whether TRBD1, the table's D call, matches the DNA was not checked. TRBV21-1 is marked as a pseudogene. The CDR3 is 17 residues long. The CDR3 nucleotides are TGTGCCAGCAGCAAAAGCGACAGGCAAGTTCGGGGAAACACCATATATTTT. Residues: CASSKSDRQVRGNTIYF.

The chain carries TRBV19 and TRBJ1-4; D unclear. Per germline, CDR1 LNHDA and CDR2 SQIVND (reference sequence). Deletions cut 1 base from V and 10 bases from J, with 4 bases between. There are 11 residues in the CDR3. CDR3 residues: CASSIGGKLFF. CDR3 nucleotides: TGTGCCAGTAGTATAGGAGGAAAACTGTTTTTT.

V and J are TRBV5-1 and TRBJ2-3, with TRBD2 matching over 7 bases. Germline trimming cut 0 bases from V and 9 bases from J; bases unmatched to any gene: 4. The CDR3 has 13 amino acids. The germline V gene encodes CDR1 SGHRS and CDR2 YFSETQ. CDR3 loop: CASSLDQGGTQYF. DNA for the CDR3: TGCGCCAGCAGCTTGGATCAGGGAGGGACGCAGTATTTT.

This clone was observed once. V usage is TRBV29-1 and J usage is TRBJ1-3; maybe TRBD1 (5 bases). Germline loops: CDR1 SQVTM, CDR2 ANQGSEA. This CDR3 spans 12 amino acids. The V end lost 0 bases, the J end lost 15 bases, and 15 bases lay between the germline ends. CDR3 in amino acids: CSVEDRRRGTYF. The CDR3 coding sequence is TGCAGCGTTGAAGACAGACGGAGGGGTACATATTTT.

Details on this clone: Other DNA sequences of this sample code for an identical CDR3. The CDR3 DNA is TGTGCCAGCAGTTTAACCGGGAATGGCTACACCTTC. Protein sequence: CASSLTGNGYTF. The chain is built from TRBV27 and TRBJ1-2; D not resolved. Germline lookup yields CDR1 MNHEY and CDR2 SMNVEV (reference sequence). The CDR3 loop spans 12 amino acids. V gave up 2 bases and J gave up 6 bases, with 7 bases separating them.

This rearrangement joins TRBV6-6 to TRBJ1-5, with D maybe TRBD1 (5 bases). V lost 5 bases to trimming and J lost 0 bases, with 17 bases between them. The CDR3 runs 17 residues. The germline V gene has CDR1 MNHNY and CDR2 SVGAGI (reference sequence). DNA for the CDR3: TGTGCCAGCAGTCCGGAAAGGGGAAAAGGTAGCAATCAGCCCCAGCATTTT. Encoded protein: CASSPERGKGSNQPQHF.

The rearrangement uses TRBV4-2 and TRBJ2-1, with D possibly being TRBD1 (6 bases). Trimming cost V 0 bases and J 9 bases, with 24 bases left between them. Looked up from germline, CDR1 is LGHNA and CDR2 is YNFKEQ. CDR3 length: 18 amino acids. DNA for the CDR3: TGTGCCAGCAGCCAAGAAGACTCCGGGACATGGTCACAGGGTGAGCAGTTCTTC. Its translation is CASSQEDSGTWSQGEQFF.

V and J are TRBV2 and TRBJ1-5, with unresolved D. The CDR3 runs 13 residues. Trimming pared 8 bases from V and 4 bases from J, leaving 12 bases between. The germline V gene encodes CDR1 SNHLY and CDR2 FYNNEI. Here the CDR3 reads CASQDNQNQPQHF. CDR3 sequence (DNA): TGTGCCAGCCAGGATAACCAAAATCAGCCCCAGCATTTT.

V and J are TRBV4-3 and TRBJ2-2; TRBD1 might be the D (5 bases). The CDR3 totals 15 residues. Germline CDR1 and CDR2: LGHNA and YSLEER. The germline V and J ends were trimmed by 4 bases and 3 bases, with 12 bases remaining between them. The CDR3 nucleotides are TGCGCCAGCAGCCCAACGGTAGGGGACACCGGGGAGCTGTTTTTT. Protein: CASSPTVGDTGELFF.

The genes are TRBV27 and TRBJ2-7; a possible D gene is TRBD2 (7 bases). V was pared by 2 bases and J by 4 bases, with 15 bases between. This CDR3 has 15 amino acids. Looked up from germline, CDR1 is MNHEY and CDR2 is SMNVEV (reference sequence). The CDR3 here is CASSLAGAGEYEQYF. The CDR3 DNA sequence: TGTGCCAGCAGTTTAGCAGGGGCGGGGGAATACGAGCAGTACTTC.

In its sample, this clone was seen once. The CDR3 region has the DNA TGTGCCAGCAGCTTTCAAGCGGGGGCTAGGACCGGGGAGCTGTTTTTT. Residues: CASSFQAGARTGELFF. The V and J genes are TRBV5-4 and TRBJ2-2, with 8 bases fitting TRBD2. CDR3 length: 16 amino acids. Germline V CDR1 and CDR2: SGHNT, YYREEE (reference sequence). Unmatched junction bases numbered 8, after V lost 2 bases and J lost 5 bases.

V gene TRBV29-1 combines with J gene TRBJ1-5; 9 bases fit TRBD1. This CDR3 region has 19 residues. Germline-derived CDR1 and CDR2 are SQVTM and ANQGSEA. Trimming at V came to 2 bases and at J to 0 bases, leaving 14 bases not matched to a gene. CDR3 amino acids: CSVEYWAGQGAYSNQPQHF. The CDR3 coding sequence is TGCAGCGTTGAATATTGGGCGGGACAGGGCGCCTATAGCAATCAGCCCCAGCATTTT.

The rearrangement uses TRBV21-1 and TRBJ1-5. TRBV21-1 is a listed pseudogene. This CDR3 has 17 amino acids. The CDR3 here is CASDSPGGKGSNQPQHF. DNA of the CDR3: TGTGCCAGCGACTCCCCCGGGGGGAAGGGTAGCAATCAGCCCCAGCATTTT.

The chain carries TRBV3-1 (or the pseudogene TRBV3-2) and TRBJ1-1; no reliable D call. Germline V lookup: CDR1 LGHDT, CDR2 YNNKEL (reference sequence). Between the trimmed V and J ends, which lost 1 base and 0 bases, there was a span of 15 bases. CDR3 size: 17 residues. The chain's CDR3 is CASSQGQARGVNTEAFF. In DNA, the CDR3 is TGTGCCAGCAGCCAAGGACAAGCCCGGGGAGTGAACACTGAAGCTTTCTTT.

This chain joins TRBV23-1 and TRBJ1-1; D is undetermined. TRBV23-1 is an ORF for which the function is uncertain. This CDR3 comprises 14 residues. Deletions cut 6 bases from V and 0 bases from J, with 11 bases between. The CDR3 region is CASSPGGLNTEAFF. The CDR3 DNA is TGCGCCAGCAGCCCGGGAGGGTTGAACACTGAAGCTTTCTTT.

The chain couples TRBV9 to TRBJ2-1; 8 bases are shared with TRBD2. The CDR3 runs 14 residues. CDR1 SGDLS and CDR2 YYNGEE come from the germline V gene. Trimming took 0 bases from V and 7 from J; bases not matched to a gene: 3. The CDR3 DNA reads TGTGCCAGCAGCGTAGTGGGGACTAGTAATGAGCAGTTCTTC. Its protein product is CASSVVGTSNEQFF.